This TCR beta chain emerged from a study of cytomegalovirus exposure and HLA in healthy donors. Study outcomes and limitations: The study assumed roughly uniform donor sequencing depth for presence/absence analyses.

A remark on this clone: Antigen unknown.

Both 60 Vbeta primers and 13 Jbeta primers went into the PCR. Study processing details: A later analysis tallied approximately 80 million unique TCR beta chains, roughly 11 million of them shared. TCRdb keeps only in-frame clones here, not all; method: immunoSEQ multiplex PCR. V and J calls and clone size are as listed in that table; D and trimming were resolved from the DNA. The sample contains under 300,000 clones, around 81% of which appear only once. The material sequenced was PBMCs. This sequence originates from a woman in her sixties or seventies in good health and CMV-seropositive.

The DNA for the CDR3 is TGCGCCAGCAGCTGGGGACAATTCCAAGAGACCCAGTACTTC. It specifies CASSWGQFQETQYF. This chain joins TRBV5-1 and TRBJ2-5, with a weak D call TRBD1 (6 bases). In germline, CDR1 is SGHRS, CDR2 YFSETQ. Trimming pared 3 bases from V and 1 base from J, leaving 10 bases between. CDR3 length equals 14 residues.